This is a list of T cell receptor beta chains from one sample in a study of radiotherapy plus CTLA-4 blockade in lung cancer. Assay: immunoSEQ multiplex PCR; the TCRdb copy retains only in-frame clones and omits some. The sample yields tens of thousands of clones, around 82% seen once. The source was peripheral blood, collected from a patient treated with radiotherapy plus ipilimumab. These TCRs come from a human donor with non-small cell lung cancer who had stable disease on radiotherapy plus ipilimumab. Both conserved end residues are part of each CDR3. The D gene is left open where the match is weak. Clone size is given for some rows only: seen once, a few or many times, or a class if the clone is expanded.

D gene: -
clone size: -
J gene: TRBJ2-5
V gene: TRBV6-1
CDR3 protein: CASSERWTQYF
CDR3 DNA: TGTGCCAGCAGTGAGAGGTGGACCCAGTACTTC

D gene: -
clone size: -
J gene: TRBJ2-7
V gene: TRBV28
CDR3 protein: CASSLVGGAYEQYF
CDR3 DNA: TGTGCCAGCAGTTTGGTGGGGGGCGCGTACGAGCAGTACTTC

D gene: -
clone size: -
J gene: TRBJ2-1
V gene: TRBV19
CDR3 protein: CASIPPGYSYNEQFF
CDR3 DNA: TGTGCCAGTATCCCCCCCGGGTACTCCTACAATGAGCAGTTCTTC

D gene: TRBD1
clone size: -
J gene: TRBJ1-2
V gene: TRBV7-2
CDR3 protein: CASSSTGKEHGYTF
CDR3 DNA: TGTGCCAGCAGCTCGACAGGGAAGGAGCATGGCTACACCTTC

D gene: -
clone size: few
J gene: TRBJ2-3
V gene: TRBV7-7
CDR3 protein: CASSFQTGDTQYF
CDR3 DNA: TGTGCCAGCAGCTTCCAGACGGGAGATACGCAGTATTTT

D gene: TRBD2
clone size: -
J gene: TRBJ2-5
V gene: TRBV28
CDR3 protein: CASSRTSGRERETQYF
CDR3 DNA: TGTGCCAGCAGCCGGACTAGCGGGAGGGAACGAGAGACCCAGTACTTC

D gene: -
clone size: -
J gene: TRBJ2-3
V gene: TRBV5-4
CDR3 protein: CASSSGFRTDTQYF
CDR3 DNA: TGTGCCAGCAGCTCCGGATTCCGCACAGATACGCAGTATTTT

D gene: -
clone size: -
J gene: TRBJ2-2
V gene: TRBV5-3
CDR3 protein: CARSLVQSSNTGELFF
CDR3 DNA: TGTGCCAGAAGCTTGGTCCAGAGTTCGAACACCGGGGAGCTGTTTTTT

D gene: -
clone size: -
J gene: TRBJ2-7
V gene: TRBV7-9
CDR3 protein: CASSLVGPYEQYF
CDR3 DNA: TGTGCCAGCAGCTTAGTTGGCCCCTACGAGCAGTACTTC

D gene: -
clone size: -
J gene: TRBJ2-6
V gene: TRBV29-1
CDR3 protein: CSVGPGANVLTF
CDR3 DNA: TGCAGCGTTGGGCCCGGGGCCAACGTCCTGACTTTC

D gene: -
clone size: -
J gene: TRBJ1-4
V gene: TRBV29-1
CDR3 protein: CSVVRGLGEKLFF
CDR3 DNA: TGCAGCGTTGTCAGGGGTTTGGGGGAAAAACTGTTTTTT

D gene: -
clone size: few
J gene: TRBJ1-4
V gene: TRBV5-1
CDR3 protein: CASSLVFGQLAEKLFF
CDR3 DNA: TGCGCCAGCAGCTTGGTTTTCGGGCAGCTGGCCGAAAAACTGTTTTTT

D gene: -
clone size: -
J gene: TRBJ1-1
V gene: TRBV28
CDR3 protein: CASSLMNTEAFF
CDR3 DNA: TGTGCCAGCAGTTTAATGAACACTGAAGCTTTCTTT

D gene: -
clone size: -
J gene: TRBJ1-1
V gene: TRBV7-3
CDR3 protein: CASSLYSNTEAFF
CDR3 DNA: TGTGCCAGCAGCCTGTACAGCAACACTGAAGCTTTCTTT

D gene: TRBD1
clone size: -
J gene: TRBJ1-5
V gene: TRBV7-9
CDR3 protein: CASSLGSLDRGNQPQHF
CDR3 DNA: TGTGCCAGCAGCTTAGGCAGTTTGGACAGGGGGAATCAGCCCCAGCATTTT

D gene: TRBD2
clone size: -
J gene: TRBJ2-5
V gene: TRBV5-5
CDR3 protein: CASSKGLALQETQYF
CDR3 DNA: TGTGCCAGCAGCAAGGGACTAGCCTTACAAGAGACCCAGTACTTC

D gene: -
clone size: few
J gene: TRBJ2-2
V gene: TRBV14
CDR3 protein: CASSRTGELFF
CDR3 DNA: TGTGCCAGCAGCCGGACCGGGGAGCTGTTTTTT

D gene: -
clone size: -
J gene: TRBJ2-1
V gene: TRBV18
CDR3 protein: CASSPRQAQGSDEQFF
CDR3 DNA: TGTGCCAGCTCACCACGGCAGGCCCAGGGTTCGGATGAGCAGTTCTTC

D gene: -
clone size: -
J gene: TRBJ2-5
V gene: TRBV19
CDR3 protein: CASSIGWEWKRTQYF
CDR3 DNA: TGTGCCAGTAGTATCGGGTGGGAGTGGAAAAGAACCCAGTACTTC

D gene: -
clone size: -
J gene: TRBJ2-7
V gene: TRBV6-5
CDR3 protein: CASSYSITGEQYF
CDR3 DNA: TGTGCCAGCAGTTACTCGATAACAGGAGAGCAGTACTTC

D gene: -
clone size: -
J gene: TRBJ2-3
V gene: TRBV4-2
CDR3 protein: CASSQEGFGDTQYF
CDR3 DNA: TGTGCCAGCAGCCAAGAAGGGTTCGGGGATACGCAGTATTTT

D gene: TRBD1
clone size: -
J gene: TRBJ1-1
V gene: TRBV13
CDR3 protein: CASSLTGQGAYTEAFF
CDR3 DNA: TGTGCCAGCAGCTTGACGGGACAGGGGGCGTACACTGAAGCTTTCTTT

D gene: -
clone size: once
J gene: TRBJ2-2
V gene: TRBV19
CDR3 protein: CASSILGSLTGELFF
CDR3 DNA: TGTGCCAGTAGTATCCTGGGGTCACTCACCGGGGAGCTGTTTTTT

D gene: TRBD1
clone size: -
J gene: TRBJ2-7
V gene: TRBV5-1
CDR3 protein: CASSPTGASYEQYF
CDR3 DNA: TGCGCCAGCAGCCCTACAGGGGCCTCCTACGAGCAGTACTTC

D gene: TRBD2
clone size: -
J gene: TRBJ2-7
V gene: TRBV11-2
CDR3 protein: CASSFGTSGYEQYF
CDR3 DNA: TGTGCCAGCAGCTTCGGGACTAGCGGCTACGAGCAGTACTTC

D gene: -
clone size: -
J gene: TRBJ1-6
V gene: TRBV6-6
CDR3 protein: CASSDMGAFNSPLHF
CDR3 DNA: TGTGCCAGCAGTGATATGGGGGCGTTTAATTCACCCCTCCACTTT

D gene: -
clone size: -
J gene: TRBJ1-4
V gene: TRBV28
CDR3 protein: CASSSTRGRANEKLFF
CDR3 DNA: TGTGCCAGCAGTTCGACGCGAGGGAGGGCTAATGAAAAACTGTTTTTT

D gene: -
clone size: -
J gene: TRBJ2-7
V gene: TRBV28
CDR3 protein: CASSLEWDRSSYEQYF
CDR3 DNA: TGTGCCAGCAGTTTGGAATGGGACCGAAGCTCCTACGAGCAGTACTTC

D gene: TRBD2
clone size: -
J gene: TRBJ2-1
V gene: TRBV6-5
CDR3 protein: CASKNSLAGGGEQFF
CDR3 DNA: TGTGCCAGCAAAAATTCACTAGCGGGGGGGGGTGAGCAGTTCTTC

D gene: -
clone size: -
J gene: TRBJ2-6
V gene: TRBV27
CDR3 protein: CASSLSQAGANVLTF
CDR3 DNA: TGTGCCAGCAGTTTATCCCAGGCTGGGGCCAACGTCCTGACTTTC

D gene: -
clone size: -
J gene: TRBJ2-2
V gene: TRBV28
CDR3 protein: CASTPGFTGELFF
CDR3 DNA: TGTGCCAGCACCCCGGGATTCACCGGGGAGCTGTTTTTT

D gene: -
clone size: -
J gene: TRBJ2-1
V gene: TRBV7-9
CDR3 protein: CASSLDHEQFF
CDR3 DNA: TGTGCCAGCAGCTTAGATCATGAGCAGTTCTTC

D gene: -
clone size: -
J gene: TRBJ1-1
V gene: TRBV10-1
CDR3 protein: CASRQTVDTEAFF
CDR3 DNA: TGCGCCAGCAGGCAGACAGTCGACACTGAAGCTTTCTTT

D gene: -
clone size: -
J gene: TRBJ1-5
V gene: TRBV7-2
CDR3 protein: CASSWRRDNQPQHF
CDR3 DNA: TGTGCCAGCAGTTGGCGGAGGGACAATCAGCCCCAGCATTTT

D gene: -
clone size: -
J gene: TRBJ1-6
V gene: TRBV7-9
CDR3 protein: CASNSDSNSPLHF
CDR3 DNA: TGTGCCAGCAACTCTGACTCAAATTCACCCCTCCACTTT

D gene: -
clone size: -
J gene: TRBJ2-3
V gene: TRBV7-2
CDR3 protein: CASSLAADTQYF
CDR3 DNA: TGTGCCAGCAGCTTAGCAGCAGATACGCAGTATTTT

D gene: -
clone size: few
J gene: TRBJ1-1
V gene: TRBV10-2
CDR3 protein: CASSRAHTEAFF
CDR3 DNA: TGCGCCAGCAGTAGGGCCCACACTGAAGCTTTCTTT

D gene: -
clone size: -
J gene: TRBJ2-3
V gene: TRBV6-1
CDR3 protein: CASRQLGYSTDTQYF
CDR3 DNA: TGTGCCAGCAGGCAACTGGGTTATAGCACAGATACGCAGTATTTT

D gene: -
clone size: -
J gene: TRBJ2-2
V gene: TRBV18
CDR3 protein: CASSPRRGDSTGELFF
CDR3 DNA: TGTGCCAGCTCACCAAGACGGGGAGATTCCACCGGGGAGCTGTTTTTT

D gene: -
clone size: once
J gene: TRBJ2-3
V gene: TRBV29-1
CDR3 protein: CSPSGRLTDTQYF
CDR3 DNA: TGCAGCCCCTCGGGACGGCTCACAGATACGCAGTATTTT

D gene: TRBD2
clone size: -
J gene: TRBJ2-7
V gene: TRBV9
CDR3 protein: CASGGLAGNTGEQYF
CDR3 DNA: TGTGCCAGCGGGGGACTAGCGGGAAATACGGGCGAGCAGTACTTC

D gene: -
clone size: -
J gene: TRBJ1-5
V gene: TRBV27
CDR3 protein: CASSTRQATQPQHF
CDR3 DNA: TGTGCCAGCAGTACCCGACAGGCCACCCAGCCCCAGCATTTT

D gene: -
clone size: -
J gene: TRBJ1-5
V gene: TRBV19
CDR3 protein: CASQRLTASNQPQHF
CDR3 DNA: TGTGCCAGCCAACGTCTGACAGCTAGCAATCAGCCCCAGCATTTT

D gene: -
clone size: once
J gene: TRBJ1-3
V gene: TRBV6-1
CDR3 protein: CASSVVRDSPSGNTIYF
CDR3 DNA: TGTGCCAGCAGTGTCGTCAGGGATTCTCCCTCTGGAAACACCATATATTTT

D gene: -
clone size: -
J gene: TRBJ2-1
V gene: TRBV9
CDR3 protein: CASSVEVRGNEQFF
CDR3 DNA: TGTGCCAGCAGCGTAGAAGTTCGGGGGAATGAGCAGTTCTTC

D gene: -
clone size: -
J gene: TRBJ2-7
V gene: TRBV7-8
CDR3 protein: CASSLAQLSYEQYF
CDR3 DNA: TGTGCCAGCAGCTTAGCACAATTATCCTACGAGCAGTACTTC

D gene: -
clone size: once
J gene: TRBJ1-1
V gene: TRBV28
CDR3 protein: CASSSFWRGTNTEAFF
CDR3 DNA: TGTGCCAGCAGTTCCTTCTGGAGGGGTACTAACACTGAAGCTTTCTTT

D gene: -
clone size: -
J gene: TRBJ2-7
V gene: TRBV4-1
CDR3 protein: CASSPQVLSSYEQYF
CDR3 DNA: TGCGCCAGCAGCCCCCAGGTCCTGAGCTCCTACGAGCAGTACTTC

D gene: -
clone size: -
J gene: TRBJ2-3
V gene: TRBV7-9
CDR3 protein: CASSLGVAGDTQYF
CDR3 DNA: TGTGCCAGCAGCTTAGGAGTAGCCGGAGATACGCAGTATTTT

D gene: TRBD1
clone size: -
J gene: TRBJ1-2
V gene: TRBV5-1
CDR3 protein: CASSTSTQGLHGYTF
CDR3 DNA: TGCGCCAGCAGCACCAGCACACAGGGGCTACATGGCTACACCTTC

D gene: -
clone size: -
J gene: TRBJ2-1
V gene: TRBV21-1
CDR3 protein: CASSKRGLWYEQFF
CDR3 DNA: TGTGCCAGCAGCAAAAGGGGGCTTTGGTATGAGCAGTTCTTC